These T cell receptor beta chains were read from a single sample in a study of shared clonotypes between healthy human individuals. The table came from immunoSEQ multiplex PCR; TCRdb's copy has only in-frame clones and leaves some out. The sample holds roughly 770,000 clones, about 96% seen once. Sequenced: naive CD8+ T cells sorted from blood. Every receptor here comes from a man younger than 45 in good health. Each CDR3 is given with its conserved first and last residue. Each record gives: V gene, J gene, clone size, CDR3 protein. Where a row states a size, it is once, few, many or the class of an expanded clone; other rows omit it.

TRBV9	TRBJ2-3	NA	CASSARGAASTDTQYF
TRBV6-5	TRBJ2-1	NA	CASSYSRDSLDEQFF
TRBV7-9	TRBJ1-1	NA	CASSPLTQGTGGVDTEAFF
TRBV29-1	TRBJ1-2	NA	CSVETGTGDVNGYTF
TRBV7-9	TRBJ2-5	NA	CADGFLGQGASDRETQYF
TRBV29-1	TRBJ1-2	NA	CSVDAELRGYTF
TRBV29-1	TRBJ2-7	NA	CSVGGTSSYEQYF
TRBV10-3	TRBJ2-1	NA	CAISGYEGGTSTSNEQFF
TRBV29-1	TRBJ2-5	NA	CSVEEGQGAETQYF
TRBV2	TRBJ2-7	NA	CASTWDGDEQYF
TRBV29-1	TRBJ2-1	once	CSVEGAVTSGYNEQFF
TRBV25-1	TRBJ1-1	NA	CASTKGGEAFF
TRBV7-9	TRBJ2-3	NA	CASSPGGTDTQYF
TRBV5-8	TRBJ2-2	once	CASSFFVGAGTGELFF
TRBV25-1	TRBJ2-2	NA	CASSGSGVNTGELFF
TRBV6-5	TRBJ2-3	NA	CASSSVTGTDTQYF
TRBV7-9	TRBJ2-7	NA	CASSRGKGSPYEQYF
TRBV29-1	TRBJ2-1	NA	CSVEGLAGFSYNEQFF
TRBV5-1	TRBJ2-5	NA	CASSLAQIAGGETQYF
TRBV7-9	TRBJ1-4	NA	CASSLASAGRNEKLFF
TRBV9	TRBJ2-1	NA	CASSVDGSPNTFYNEQFF
TRBV14	TRBJ2-1	NA	CASSQTNYNEQFF
TRBV29-1	TRBJ2-1	once	CSVELSSGEYNEQFF
TRBV9	TRBJ2-3	NA	CASSVEGGTSTDTQYF
TRBV27	TRBJ2-3	NA	CASSSGLAGTDTQYF
TRBV28	TRBJ2-7	NA	CASSLPPVGDNFGSSYEQYF
TRBV2	TRBJ2-6	NA	CASKDLYSGANVLTF
TRBV11-3	TRBJ2-7	NA	CASSSGNLYEQYF
TRBV7-9	TRBJ2-7	NA	CASSSDGQVLYEQYF
TRBV28	TRBJ2-2	NA	CASSFNLLAGPFNTGELFF
TRBV5-1	TRBJ2-2	NA	CASSLNRGQNTGELFF
TRBV27	TRBJ2-7	NA	CASVGLPSGNYEQYF
TRBV19	TRBJ2-7	NA	CASSMWRGYEQYF
TRBV12-5	TRBJ2-1	NA	CASGLGLSHNEQFF
TRBV27	TRBJ2-7	NA	CASSLRLAGEVPEQYF
TRBV9	TRBJ2-5	NA	CASSAVGTSGDSQETQYF
TRBV7-8	TRBJ2-7	NA	CASSLESLGEQYF
TRBV18	TRBJ2-3	once	CASSHSKDTDTQYF
TRBV10-1	TRBJ2-7	NA	CASSRTPGQGVHEQYF
TRBV9	TRBJ2-3	NA	CASSAGTGLLGTDTQYF
TRBV18	TRBJ2-1	NA	CASSPSGRAISNEQFF
TRBV5-1	TRBJ2-1	NA	CASSLLGMPVDEQFF
TRBV27	TRBJ2-7	NA	CASSLGGSSYEQYF
TRBV7-9	TRBJ2-5	NA	CASSLVVGPKETQYF
TRBV18	TRBJ1-5	NA	CASSPGAENSNQPQHF
TRBV11-1	TRBJ2-3	NA	CASSLVRTGGGSSHTQYF
TRBV28	TRBJ2-3	NA	CASSRTSGRSTDTQYF
TRBV4-1	TRBJ1-4	NA	CASSQAPLNEKLFF
TRBV27	TRBJ1-4	NA	CASTSGKKTEKLFF
TRBV11-2	TRBJ2-5	NA	CASTGTLQETQYF
TRBV6-1	TRBJ2-5	NA	CASRPDGQETQYF
TRBV27	TRBJ1-4	NA	CASSPLSGVVSEKLFF
TRBV27	TRBJ2-7	NA	CASRSGGSVAYEQYF
TRBV9	TRBJ2-1	NA	CASSAEGGMLYNEQFF
TRBV6-6	TRBJ2-3	NA	CASSPIAGGADTQYF
TRBV7-9	TRBJ2-5	NA	CASSLVGYQETQYF
TRBV7-6	TRBJ2-5	NA	CASSLARAGGVETQYF
TRBV5-5	TRBJ2-1	NA	CASTTQTGDYNEQFF
TRBV27	TRBJ2-3	NA	CASSPTFSSGRLYDTQYF